The 14 T cell receptor beta chains reported below all come from one sample, sequenced in a study of OX40 agonist ivuxolimab in advanced cancers. Method: immunoSEQ multiplex PCR; TCRdb's copy keeps in-frame clones and lacks some. This table holds about 60,000 clones, around 83% found once. The sequences come from CD4+ or CD8+ T cells sorted from blood, collected in a trial of the OX40 agonist ivuxolimab. These receptors were collected from an adult with an advanced solid tumor such as melanoma, head and neck, liver or kidney cancer.

J is TRBJ1-5 and V is TRBV6-6; tentative D call: TRBD1 (5 bases). The CDR3 extends over 15 amino acids. V gave up 0 bases and J gave up 6 bases, with 12 bases separating them. From germline, CDR1 is MNHNY and CDR2 SVGAGI (reference sequence). The CDR3 region is CASSYSGAARQPQHF. Here the CDR3 DNA reads TGTGCCAGCAGTTACTCAGGGGCAGCCCGTCAGCCCCAGCATTTT.

CDR3 sequence: CASSPGAGGLRKTQYF. The DNA for the CDR3 is TGTGCCAGCAGCCCCGGGGCCGGGGGACTCCGGAAGACCCAGTACTTC. The V call is TRBV7-2, the J call TRBJ2-5, with a weak D call TRBD2 (6 bases). The CDR3 sequence is 16 residues long. Trimming removed 5 bases at V and 6 bases at J, with 22 bases between. The germline V gene has CDR1 SGHTA and CDR2 FQGNSA.

This clone was detected once. The V and J genes are TRBV6-5 and TRBJ1-1; the D gene is possibly TRBD1 (5 bases). Germline-derived CDR1 and CDR2 are MNHEY and SVGAGI. V was shortened by 0 bases and J by 4 bases, with 12 bases between the two germline ends. The CDR3 spans 15 residues. The CDR3 nucleotides are TGTGCCAGCAGTTACTCATCTGGGGGGGTCACTGAAGCTTTCTTT. It codes for CASSYSSGGVTEAFF.

This clone turned up a few times. V usage is TRBV6-6 and J usage is TRBJ2-7, with a tentative D call TRBD2 (6 bases). CDR3 length: 12 residues. Germline V gene sequence: CDR1 MNHNY, CDR2 SVGAGI (reference sequence). V gave up 1 base and J gave up 6 bases, with 7 bases separating them. For the CDR3, the DNA is TGTGCCAGCAGTTACTTGGGGGGCGAGCAGTACTTC. Its protein product is CASSYLGGEQYF.

The chain joins TRBV11-3 to TRBJ2-1, with 10 positions matching TRBD1. The junction had 4 bases not matched to a gene; V was cut back by 5 bases and J by 9 bases. This CDR3 comprises 13 residues. From germline, CDR1 is SGHNT and CDR2 YENEEA. CDR3 nucleotides: TGTGCCAGCAGCCCGACAGGGGGCGGTGAGCAGTTCTTC. As protein: CASSPTGGGEQFF.

The J gene is TRBJ1-1, the V gene TRBV5-1; D perhaps matches TRBD1 (6 bases). The germline V gene has CDR1 SGHRS and CDR2 YFSETQ. V lost 0 bases to trimming and J lost 1 base, with 16 bases between them. This CDR3 contains 17 residues. CDR3 nucleotide sequence: TGCGCCAGCAGCTTGGGAGGACAGTTTCCTGAGAACACTGAAGCTTTCTTT. Amino acid sequence: CASSLGGQFPENTEAFF.

V usage is TRBV19 and J usage is TRBJ2-7; D gene unclear. Germline assignment: CDR1 LNHDA and CDR2 SQIVND (reference sequence). V was clipped by 3 bases and J by 4 bases, with 13 bases between them. The CDR3 covers 14 residues. The CDR3 DNA reads as TGTGCCAGTAGTATTGCAGGCAGGTCGTACGAGCAGTACTTC. Protein: CASSIAGRSYEQYF.

The chain is built from TRBV5-1 and TRBJ2-2, with D tentatively TRBD1 or TRBD2 (5 bases each). The CDR3 is 14 residues long. Per germline, CDR1 SGHRS and CDR2 YFSETQ. V lost 7 bases to trimming and J lost 7 bases, with 17 bases between them. CDR3 in amino acids: CASLGDFASGELFF. The CDR3 nucleotides are TGCGCCAGCTTGGGGGATTTTGCGAGCGGGGAGCTGTTTTTT.

The J gene is TRBJ2-7, the V gene TRBV27; tentative D call: TRBD1 (5 bases). Germline V gene lookup returns CDR1 MNHEY and CDR2 SMNVEV (reference sequence). This CDR3 spans 14 amino acids. Trimming removed 2 bases at V and 3 bases at J, with 11 bases between. The CDR3 DNA follows: TGTGCCAGCAGTTTAGTCGGACATCGCTACGAGCAGTACTTC. Its protein product is CASSLVGHRYEQYF.

The V call is TRBV19, the J call TRBJ2-7; 7 nucleotides line up with TRBD1. V shed 7 bases, J shed 3 bases, and the junction held 9 bases outside the gene matches. Germline-derived CDR1 and CDR2 are LNHDA and SQIVND (reference sequence). This CDR3 is built from 14 residues. The CDR3 spells CASNPTGMGYEQYF. Written as DNA, the CDR3 is TGTGCCAGTAACCCGACAGGGATGGGCTACGAGCAGTACTTC.

The genes are TRBV7-2 and TRBJ2-1; D may match TRBD1 or TRBD2 (5 bases each). Germline CDR1 reads SGHTA; CDR2 reads FQGNSA. V was cut by 5 bases and J by 5 bases, with 16 bases left in between. This CDR3 has 15 residues. CDR3 in amino acids: CASSQSRGANNEQFF. The DNA of the CDR3 is TGTGCCAGCAGCCAGAGCCGAGGGGCCAACAATGAGCAGTTCTTC.

Only a few counts were recorded for this clone. The rearrangement uses TRBV6-1 and TRBJ1-3; perhaps TRBD1 as D (5 bases). The V end was cut by 6 bases, the J end by 1 base, with 10 bases between. The CDR3 is made up of 14 amino acids. CDR1 is MNHNS and CDR2 is SASEGT in the germline V gene. The CDR3 nucleotides read TGTGCCAGCAGCGGTACAGGATCTGGAAACACCATATATTTT. It specifies CASSGTGSGNTIYF.

The genes are TRBV6-1 and TRBJ1-1; no clear D gene. V was pared by 6 bases and J by 4 bases, with 12 bases between. The germline gives CDR1 MNHNS, CDR2 SASEGT. This CDR3 comprises 13 residues. CDR3 residues: CASRPGGSTEAFF. CDR3 nucleotide sequence: TGTGCCAGCAGACCCGGTGGGTCCACTGAAGCTTTCTTT.

This clone was observed a handful of times. The J gene is TRBJ2-1, the V gene TRBV6-6, with D hard to call. The germline CDR1 and CDR2 sequences are MNHNY and SVGAGI (reference sequence). V was pared by 0 bases and J by 9 bases, with 9 bases between. This CDR3 contains 13 residues. CDR3 amino acids: CASSYSSEGEQFF. DNA of the CDR3: TGTGCCAGCAGTTACTCATCTGAAGGTGAGCAGTTCTTC.